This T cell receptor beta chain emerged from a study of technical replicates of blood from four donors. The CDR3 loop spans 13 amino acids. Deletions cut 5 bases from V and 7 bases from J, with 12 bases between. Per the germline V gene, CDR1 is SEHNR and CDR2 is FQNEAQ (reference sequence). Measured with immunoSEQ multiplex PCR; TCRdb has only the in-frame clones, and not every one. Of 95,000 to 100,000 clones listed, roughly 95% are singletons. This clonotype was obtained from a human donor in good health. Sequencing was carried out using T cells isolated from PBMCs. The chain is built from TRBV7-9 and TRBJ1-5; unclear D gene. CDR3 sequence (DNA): TGTGCCAGCAGCGGCGAGGGAAAGCAGCCCCAGCATTTT. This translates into CASSGEGKQPQHF.